This T cell receptor beta chain was sequenced during a study of regulatory T cells in long-lasting Graves disease. Building of the TCR beta libraries involved iRepertoire HTBI primers and Arm-PCR of CDR3 regions. TCRdb fed the multiplex PCR reads into MiXCR, producing one record per CDR3 protein. The sample includes some 420,000 distinct CDR3 sequences, 20% to 25% seen only once; the top ten take about an eighth. Specified time point: persistent/refractory GD, antithyroid drugs over 5 years with positive TRAb. Generation of the TCR library employed RNA extracted from PBMCs. CDR1 and CDR2 (germline): MNHEY, SVGEGT. V lost 7 bases and J lost 7, with 11 bases in between. The CDR3 has 12 amino acids.

The TCR originated in a female donor with Graves disease. Here the sequenced sample was peripheral blood mononuclear cells (PBMCs), taken when the disease was refractory, from a patient treated with antithyroid drugs. The chain couples TRBV6-2 or TRBV6-3 to TRBJ1-5; D is undetermined. The DNA for the CDR3 is TGTGCCAGCACCCACCCTGAGCAGCCCCAGCATTTT. Encoded protein: CASTHPEQPQHF.